The present TCR beta chain was sequenced within a study of blood T cell repertoires in COVID-19. Data came from immunoSEQ multiplex PCR; TCRdb stores just in-frame clones and leaves some out. The sample has 320,000 or so clones; roughly nine tenths are singletons. Donors were grouped by their self-reported clinical history. Two consecutive negative NP/OP PCR tests, clearance, or resolved symptoms defined Cohort 3 recovery. The germline V gene encodes CDR1 KGHSH and CDR2 LQKENI. The ends were cut back, 6 bases at V and 8 bases at J, with 15 bases in the middle. The CDR3 has 13 residues. This clone was recorded once.

The V and J genes are TRBV18 and TRBJ2-3; D perhaps matches TRBD1 (5 bases). The material sequenced was PBMCs or T cells enriched from blood (not recorded which). The sequence derives from a young woman who had recovered from COVID-19. The CDR3 loop is CASSPGPQGTQYF. CDR3 sequence (DNA): TGTGCCAGCTCGCCCGGGCCCCAGGGTACGCAGTATTTT.